This T cell receptor beta chain emerged from a study of T cell responses to AZD1222 COVID-19 vaccine. Study-level results: In a largely white British group with more females than males, clonal diversity was possibly underestimated. No day 14 peak samples; only post-peak repertoires were characterized. Spike-specific TCR breadth and depth both grew after two AZD1222 doses.

V lost 6 bases, J lost 7 bases, and 8 bases stayed unmatched. Per the germline V gene, CDR1 is MDHEN and CDR2 is SYDVKM. CDR3 length equals 14 residues. Produced via immunoSEQ multiplex PCR; TCRdb's table is partial and in-frame only. Among about 130,000 clones listed, around nine tenths were seen once. With respect to this clone: What it recognizes is unknown.

Sequences were derived from peripheral blood, sampled on day 0 of AZD1222 vaccination. This sequence was found in an adult in good health. V is TRBV28 and J is TRBJ2-7; 11 nucleotides align to TRBD2. In DNA, the CDR3 is TGTGCCAGCAGGCTACTAGCGGGAGTTCGGGAGCAGTACTTC. Translating gives CASRLLAGVREQYF.